The present T cell receptor beta chain was sequenced within a study of a mutant IDH1 vaccine in newly diagnosed glioma. Background on the study: Most patients had received both radiotherapy and temozolomide, the prior options being radiotherapy, temozolomide, or both.

As for this clone: Its specificity is unknown.

Time point denoted: week 5, during vaccination. Each dose of the vaccine consisted of 300 ug of mutant IDH1 20-mer peptide, with topical imiquimod. Astrocytomas that were new, WHO grade 3 or 4, IDH1-mutant and ATRX-lost were present in the donors. Findings and caveats of the study: Induction of immune responses by the vaccine occurred in about 93% of patients. Apparently unrelated to pseudoprogression were changes in the top peripheral T cell clonotypes.

CDR3 size: 17 residues. Per germline, CDR1 MNHEY and CDR2 SMNVEV (reference sequence). Germline trimming cut 6 bases from V and 2 bases from J; bases unmatched to any gene: 8. Assay: immunoSEQ multiplex PCR; the TCRdb copy retains only in-frame clones and omits some. Seen here are around 50,000 clones, approximately 90% observed once, and the top ten hold approximately 4.6%. This TCR was sampled from a woman between 35 and 50 years old with glioma. This chain uses TRBV27 with TRBJ1-5; 12 nucleotides align to TRBD1. Sequenced here: PBMCs, sampled from a glioma patient whose treatment included an IDH1 peptide vaccine. CDR3 loop: CASSRWDRGLGNQPQHF. CDR3 DNA: TGTGCCAGCAGCCGCTGGGACAGGGGGCTCGGCAATCAGCCCCAGCATTTT.